The next 13 T cell receptor beta chains were all read from a single sample in a study of blood T cell repertoires in COVID-19. Generated by immunoSEQ multiplex PCR, the TCRdb table keeps only in-frame clones and is missing some. Of 100,000 to 150,000 clones listed, 79% are singletons. Sequencing used peripheral blood. The receptor source for this set is a man in his forties with active or convalescent COVID-19.

The chain couples TRBV6-6 to TRBJ1-5; 8 bases agree with TRBD1. The J segment lost 0 bases and the V segment lost 6 bases, leaving 7 bases of the junction unmatched. Per germline, CDR1 MNHNY and CDR2 SVGAGI (reference sequence). The CDR3 is 16 amino acids. CDR3: CASRWQGAGSNQPQHF. As DNA, the CDR3 is TGTGCCAGCAGATGGCAGGGGGCAGGTAGCAATCAGCCCCAGCATTTT.

The V call is TRBV9, the J call TRBJ2-3; D not certain. Germline V lookup: CDR1 SGDLS, CDR2 YYNGEE. The CDR3 sequence is 13 residues long. Trimming pared 0 bases from V and 7 bases from J, leaving 9 bases between. CDR3 DNA: TGTGCCAGCAGCGTAGGAAATGAGTATACGCAGTATTTT. Protein: CASSVGNEYTQYF.

V gene TRBV19 combines with J gene TRBJ1-5, with D perhaps matching TRBD1 (6 bases). The length of the CDR3 is 14 residues. V gave up 7 bases and J gave up 0 bases, with 10 bases separating them. In germline, CDR1 is LNHDA, CDR2 SQIVND (reference sequence). The CDR3 nucleotides are TGTGCCAGTAAGAGGGGGTCTAGCAATCAGCCCCAGCATTTT. Protein sequence: CASKRGSSNQPQHF. Based on the CDR3 plus reference TRBV19 and TRBJ1-5, the full variable domain is DGGITQSPKYLFRKEGQNVTLSCEQNLNHDAMYWYRQDPGQGLRLIYYSQIVNDFQKGDIAEGYSVSREKKESFPLTVTSAQKNPTAFYLCASKRGSSNQPQHFGDGTRLSIL.

This clone occurred a few times. This sequence joins TRBV7-9 and TRBJ1-2; D not certain. This CDR3 region has 11 residues. With 4 bases removed from V and 3 bases from J, the gap between germline ends came to 3 bases. Germline loops: CDR1 SEHNR, CDR2 FQNEAQ (reference sequence). CDR3 sequence reads: CASSSDYGYTF. In DNA, the CDR3 is TGTGCCAGCAGCTCAGACTATGGCTACACCTTC.

V and J are TRBV11-2 and TRBJ2-1; 9 bases are shared with TRBD2. The length of the CDR3 is 16 residues. V gave up 0 bases and J gave up 6 bases; unmatched junction bases: 6. Germline assignment: CDR1 SGHAT and CDR2 FQNNGV. The CDR3 spells CASSLDTSGLPNEQFF. CDR3 nucleotide sequence: TGTGCCAGCAGCTTAGACACTAGCGGGCTGCCCAATGAGCAGTTCTTC.

The V call is TRBV19, the J call TRBJ1-2; 7 bases are shared with TRBD1. The CDR3 is 16 amino acids. The trim removed 4 bases at V and 2 bases at J, leaving 10 bases unmatched. Per the germline V gene, CDR1 is LNHDA and CDR2 is SQIVND (reference sequence). In nucleotides, the CDR3 is TGTGCCAGTAGTAGCGGACGACAGGGACCGAACTATGGCTACACCTTC. Translation gives CASSSGRQGPNYGYTF.

The J gene is TRBJ2-7, the V gene TRBV5-5; no clear D gene. The CDR3 contains 14 residues. Germline CDR1 reads SGHKS; CDR2 reads YYEKEE (reference sequence). V lost 1 base, J lost 1 base, and 9 bases lay in between. CDR3 sequence reads: CASSLYERSYEQYF. The CDR3, as DNA: TGTGCCAGCAGCTTGTACGAGAGATCCTACGAGCAGTACTTC.

This clone was observed a few times. The genes are TRBV7-9 and TRBJ2-1; 8 bases are shared with TRBD1. V was pared by 6 bases and J by 8 bases, with 18 bases of the junction left unmatched. The CDR3 runs to 17 residues. Germline CDR1 reads SEHNR; CDR2 reads FQNEAQ (reference sequence). The CDR3 sequence is CASSLRTGTMVVDEQFF. For the CDR3, the DNA is TGTGCCAGCAGTTTGCGGACAGGGACGATGGTTGTTGATGAGCAGTTCTTC.

This clone was observed a handful of times. The chain recombines TRBV6-5 with TRBJ1-6; D gene unclear. The CDR3 is made up of 15 amino acids. Germline-derived CDR1 and CDR2 are MNHEY and SVGAGI. The V end lost 0 bases, the J end lost 3 bases, and 6 bases lay between the germline ends. CDR3 region: CASSYSASYNSPLHF. The CDR3 coding sequence is TGTGCCAGCAGTTACTCGGCCAGCTATAATTCACCCCTCCACTTT.

This CDR3 reads CSVSRSGSTNTEAFF. CDR3 sequence (DNA): TGCAGCGTATCGCGGAGTGGGTCTACGAACACTGAAGCTTTCTTT. The chain has TRBV29-1 and TRBJ1-1; D gene unclear. This CDR3 has 15 residues. Germline CDR1 reads SQVTM; CDR2 reads ANQGSEA. V was pared by 6 bases and J by 1 base, with 18 bases between. Full variable domain (missing parts from reference TRBV29-1 and TRBJ1-1): SAVISQKPSRDICQRGTSLTIQCQVDSQVTMMFWYRQQPGQSLTLIATANQGSEATYESGFVIDKFPISRPNLTFSTLTVSNMSPEDSSIYLCSVSRSGSTNTEAFFGQGTRLTVV.

This sequence joins TRBV10-3 and TRBJ2-6, with 12 bases that match TRBD2. The V and J ends lost 5 bases and 4 bases, in that order; junction bases with no gene match: 6. Per germline, CDR1 ENHRY and CDR2 SYGVKD. This CDR3 has 17 amino acids. The CDR3 region is CAISFGLAGLGANVLTF. The CDR3, as DNA: TGTGCCATCAGTTTTGGACTAGCGGGGCTGGGGGCCAACGTCCTGACTTTC.

This rearrangement joins TRBV5-1 to TRBJ1-2; D unresolved. The CDR3 totals 15 residues. The ends were cut back, 5 bases at V and 0 bases at J, with 14 bases in the middle. Germline loops: CDR1 SGHRS, CDR2 YFSETQ. The CDR3 loop reads CASSHPTAANYGYTF. The CDR3, as DNA: TGCGCCAGCAGTCATCCGACGGCGGCTAACTATGGCTACACCTTC.

The rearrangement uses TRBV24-1 and TRBJ2-1, with 10 positions matching TRBD1. The V gene end was trimmed by 8 bases and the J gene end by 4 bases; junction bases not matched to a gene: 4. The CDR3 is 14 residues long. CDR1 KGHDR and CDR2 SFDVKD come from the germline V gene. CDR3 protein: CATKGQGIYNEQFF. The DNA of the CDR3 is TGTGCCACCAAGGGACAGGGGATTTACAATGAGCAGTTCTTC.